Below, 20 T cell receptor beta chains from the same sample are listed, as sequenced in a study of blood T cell repertoires in COVID-19. Repertoires were generated with immunoSEQ multiplex PCR, while TCRdb's copy carries only in-frame clones and drops some. The repertoire includes approximately 210,000 clones, approximately 80% of them detected once, and 3.5% to 4.5% sits in the top ten. Sequenced sample: PBMCs or T cells enriched from blood (not recorded which). The receptors derive from a man younger than 40 with acute COVID-19.

The CDR3 loop is CASSEPTARSPLHF. DNA for the CDR3: TGCGCCAGCAGTGAGCCGACAGCCAGGTCACCCCTCCACTTT. The chain couples TRBV10-2 to TRBJ1-6; D might be TRBD1 (5 bases). The germline CDR1 and CDR2 sequences are WSHSY and SAAADI. V lost 2 bases to trimming and J lost 10 bases, with 12 bases between them. The CDR3 sequence is 14 residues long.

The chain carries TRBV19 and TRBJ1-6; possibly TRBD1 for D (5 bases). The CDR3 covers 14 residues. The germline gives CDR1 LNHDA, CDR2 SQIVND (reference sequence). Trimming pared 5 bases from V and 9 bases from J, leaving 14 bases between. CDR3 nucleotides: TGTGCCAGTAGTTCTCAGGGTGTGGGTTCACCCCTCCACTTT. Its translation is CASSSQGVGSPLHF.

This chain joins TRBV2 and TRBJ1-2; D perhaps matches TRBD1 (6 bases). CDR3 length: 14 amino acids. The germline CDR1 and CDR2 sequences are SNHLY and FYNNEI. Deletions cut 8 bases from V and 4 bases from J, with 17 bases between. The CDR3, as DNA: TGTGCCAGCGGGGGACAAAGAGATCTCTATGGCTACACCTTC. This translates into CASGGQRDLYGYTF.

This clone was detected only a few times. The chain couples TRBV6-1 to TRBJ1-2; TRBD1 matches at 9 bases. The trim removed 0 bases at V and 6 bases at J, leaving 5 bases unmatched. The CDR3 sequence is 15 residues long. Germline V CDR1 and CDR2: MNHNS, SASEGT. The CDR3 DNA reads TGTGCCAGCAGTGAAGCTACACAGGGGGCGCATGGCTACACCTTC. This translates into CASSEATQGAHGYTF.

The rearrangement uses TRBV5-6 and TRBJ1-1; 8 nucleotides line up with TRBD1. The CDR3 covers 18 residues. Germline V CDR1 and CDR2: SGHDT, YYEEEE. V lost 3 bases, J lost 6 bases, and 19 bases stayed unmatched. Here the CDR3 DNA reads TGTGCCAGCAGCTCGACGACAGGGGCAGGGGGGAACTGGGCTGAAGCTTTCTTT. As protein: CASSSTTGAGGNWAEAFF.

This chain uses TRBV6-5 with TRBJ1-1; D perhaps matches TRBD1 (6 bases). The CDR3 sequence is 13 residues long. In germline, CDR1 is MNHEY, CDR2 SVGAGI. V shed 8 bases and J shed 6 bases, with 16 bases lying between them. The CDR3 bases are TGTGCCAGCGCAGAGAGGGGGATGGCTGAAGCTTTCTTT. Protein sequence: CASAERGMAEAFF.

The chain joins TRBV14 to TRBJ2-2; TRBD2 agrees at 7 bases. The germline gives CDR1 SGHDN, CDR2 FVKESK. The CDR3 covers 15 residues. The J segment lost 5 bases and the V segment lost 5 bases, leaving 8 bases of the junction unmatched. This chain's CDR3 is CASSSPGGGTGELFF. The CDR3 DNA follows: TGTGCCAGCAGCTCCCCAGGCGGGGGTACCGGGGAGCTGTTTTTT.

This chain uses TRBV23-1 with TRBJ2-6, with a weak D call TRBD1 (6 bases). TRBV23-1 is sorted into the ORF group, with uncertain function. Between the trimmed V and J ends, which lost 6 bases and 0 bases, there was a span of 21 bases. The CDR3 length is 19 residues. The CDR3 DNA reads TGCGCCAGCAGCCAACCCACCGGGACACCCAACTCTGGGGCCAACGTCCTGACTTTC. Protein product: CASSQPTGTPNSGANVLTF.

This clone came up a few times. The chain couples TRBV18 to TRBJ2-7, with 7 bases that match TRBD1. V was clipped by 2 bases and J by 1 base; unmatched bases: 2. The CDR3 totals 14 residues. From germline, CDR1 is KGHSH and CDR2 LQKENI. CDR3 in DNA: TGTGCCAGCTCACCAGGGACAGAGTCCTACGAGCAGTACTTC. Translation gives CASSPGTESYEQYF.

This clone came up a few times. The V call is TRBV5-6, the J call TRBJ1-1; D uncertain. The germline V gene has CDR1 SGHDT and CDR2 YYEEEE. Trimming stripped 0 bases from V and 4 bases from J, with 7 bases between. The CDR3 runs 13 residues. This CDR3 reads CASSLAPITEAFF. In nucleotides, the CDR3 is TGTGCCAGCAGCTTGGCTCCTATCACTGAAGCTTTCTTT. The full variable domain, completed using reference TRBV5-6 and TRBJ1-1, is DAGVTQSPTHLIKTRGQQVTLRCSPKSGHDTVSWYQQALGQGPQFIFQYYEEEERQRGNFPDRFSGHQFPNYSSELNVNALLLGDSALYLCASSLAPITEAFFGQGTRLTVV.

Only a few counts were recorded for this clone. This chain links TRBV4-1 with TRBJ2-3; D perhaps matches TRBD1 (5 bases). Trimming took 2 bases from V and 4 from J, leaving 7 bases between them. The length of the CDR3 is 13 residues. Germline V gene data show CDR1 as MGHRA and CDR2 as YSYEKL. The CDR3, as DNA: TGCGCCAGCAGCCAAAGGGGCTCAGATACGCAGTATTTT. Translating gives CASSQRGSDTQYF.

The chain combines TRBV5-1 with TRBJ1-2; a weak D match, TRBD1 (5 bases). Trimming took 2 bases from V and 5 from J, leaving 13 bases between them. The CDR3 covers 14 residues. Germline V gene lookup returns CDR1 SGHRS and CDR2 YFSETQ. CDR3 DNA: TGCGCCAGCAGCTTCGGGGGACTGACTTATGGCTACACCTTC. This codes for CASSFGGLTYGYTF.

This chain joins TRBV5-5 and TRBJ1-4; 7 bases map to TRBD1. Germline V gives CDR1 SGHKS, CDR2 YYEKEE (reference sequence). With 3 bases clipped from V and 9 bases from J, the junction kept 8 bases outside the gene matches. There are 14 residues in the CDR3. The CDR3 sequence: CASSWDSPRQKLFF. The CDR3 bases are TGTGCCAGCAGCTGGGACAGCCCGAGGCAAAAACTGTTTTTT.

The chain recombines TRBV5-1 with TRBJ1-1; no clear D gene. V gave up 4 bases and J gave up 0 bases, with 10 bases separating them. Germline lookup yields CDR1 SGHRS and CDR2 YFSETQ. The CDR3 extends over 14 amino acids. CDR3 amino acids: CASSATAVNTEAFF. Written as DNA, the CDR3 is TGCGCCAGCAGCGCCACTGCTGTGAACACTGAAGCTTTCTTT.

The V gene is TRBV10-1, the J gene TRBJ1-1; TRBD1 is a possible D gene (5 bases). This CDR3 is 13 amino acids long. The V and J ends lost 10 bases and 1 base respectively, with 13 bases between them. The germline CDR1 and CDR2 sequences are WNHNN and SYGVQD (reference sequence). Written as DNA, the CDR3 is TGCGCCAACCTGACAGCTTCGAACACTGAAGCTTTCTTT. This encodes CANLTASNTEAFF.

This chain joins TRBV5-1 and TRBJ1-2, with a possible D match to TRBD1 (5 bases). Germline lookup yields CDR1 SGHRS and CDR2 YFSETQ. The V end lost 4 bases, the J end lost 2 bases, and 6 bases lay between the germline ends. The CDR3 spans 12 residues. The CDR3 reads CASSPGNYGYTF. The CDR3 coding sequence is TGCGCCAGCAGCCCAGGGAACTATGGCTACACCTTC.

The chain has TRBV4-1 and TRBJ1-5; TRBD1 matches at 8 bases. The V gene's germline CDR1 is MGHRA and CDR2 YSYEKL. CDR3 length equals 17 residues. Losses at the gene ends were 1 base for V and 6 bases for J; bases not matched to a gene: 11. The CDR3, as DNA: TGCGCCAGCAGCCAAGTAGTCGGCAGGGGGCTGGTTCAGCCCCAGCATTTT. This gives the protein CASSQVVGRGLVQPQHF.

The table lists this clone with a few counts. The DNA for the CDR3 is TGTGCCACCCACCACAGGGGGCGATTGTGGGATGGCTACACCTTC. Translation gives CATHHRGRLWDGYTF. This chain connects TRBV24-1 to TRBJ1-2; 9 nucleotides line up with TRBD1. The germline V gene encodes CDR1 KGHDR and CDR2 SFDVKD. The CDR3 contains 15 residues. Trimming took 9 bases from V and 6 from J; bases not matched to a gene: 13.

The V call is TRBV18, the J call TRBJ1-4; 9 positions match TRBD1. V was clipped by 1 base and J by 8 bases; unmatched bases: 5. The CDR3 extends over 15 amino acids. Germline lookup yields CDR1 KGHSH and CDR2 LQKENI. DNA for the CDR3: TGTGCCAGCTCACCACGGGGACAGGGCGGAGAAAAACTGTTTTTT. Translating it yields CASSPRGQGGEKLFF.

The chain links TRBV28 to TRBJ1-4, with unresolved D. Deletions cut 9 bases from V and 0 bases from J, with 14 bases between. This CDR3 region has 15 residues. Germline loops: CDR1 MDHEN, CDR2 SYDVKM. CDR3 residues: CASLINGATNEKLFF. The DNA for the CDR3 is TGTGCCAGTTTGATCAACGGGGCAACTAATGAAAAACTGTTTTTT.